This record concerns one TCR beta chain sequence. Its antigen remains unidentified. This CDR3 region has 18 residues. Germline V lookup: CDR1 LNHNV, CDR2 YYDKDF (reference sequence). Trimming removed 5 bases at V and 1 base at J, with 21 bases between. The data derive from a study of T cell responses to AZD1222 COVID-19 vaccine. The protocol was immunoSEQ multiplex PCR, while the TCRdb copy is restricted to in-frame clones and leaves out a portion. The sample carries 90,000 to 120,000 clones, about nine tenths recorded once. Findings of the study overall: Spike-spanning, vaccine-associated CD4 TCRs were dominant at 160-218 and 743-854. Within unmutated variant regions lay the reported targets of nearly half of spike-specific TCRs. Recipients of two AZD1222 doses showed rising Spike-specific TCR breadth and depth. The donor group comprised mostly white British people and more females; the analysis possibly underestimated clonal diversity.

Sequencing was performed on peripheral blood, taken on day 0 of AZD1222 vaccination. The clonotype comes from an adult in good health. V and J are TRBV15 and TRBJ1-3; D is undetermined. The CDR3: CATSLPTVDFWSGNTIYF. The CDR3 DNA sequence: TGTGCCACCAGCCTCCCCACAGTGGACTTTTGGTCTGGAAACACCATATATTTT.